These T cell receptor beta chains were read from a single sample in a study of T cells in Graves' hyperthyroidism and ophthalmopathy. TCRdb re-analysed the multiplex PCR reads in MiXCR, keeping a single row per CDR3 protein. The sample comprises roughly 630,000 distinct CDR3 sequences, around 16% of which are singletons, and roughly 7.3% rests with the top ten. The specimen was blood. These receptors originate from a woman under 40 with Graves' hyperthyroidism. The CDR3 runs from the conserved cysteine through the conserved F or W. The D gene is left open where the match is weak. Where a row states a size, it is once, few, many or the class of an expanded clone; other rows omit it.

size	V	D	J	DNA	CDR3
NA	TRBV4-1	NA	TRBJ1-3	TGCGCCAGCAGCCAAGTAAAGATAACCCCCAGCCAGGCACCCTCTGGAAACACCATATATTTT	CASSQVKITPSQAPSGNTIYF
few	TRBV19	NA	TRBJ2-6	TGTGCCAGTCATCCCCCCTCTTCTGGGGCCAACGTCCTGACTTTC	CASHPPSSGANVLTF
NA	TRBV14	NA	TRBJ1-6	TGTGCCAGCAGCCAATTCGACAGCATGAATTCACCCCTCCACTTT	CASSQFDSMNSPLHF
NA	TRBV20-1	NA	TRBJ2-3	TGCAGTGCTAGAGATCAAACGGGAGAGGCAGATACGCAGTATTTT	CSARDQTGEADTQYF
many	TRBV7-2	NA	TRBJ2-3	TGTGCCAGCACTGTACCGGCGGGACCCACAGATACGCAGTATTTT	CASTVPAGPTDTQYF
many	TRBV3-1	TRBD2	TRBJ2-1	TGTGCCAGCAGCCAACAACTAGCGGGGAGATATGAGCAGTTCTTC	CASSQQLAGRYEQFF
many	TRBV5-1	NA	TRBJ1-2	TGCGCCAGCAGCTTGGGGAGGGGAGTCATCTCCATCGATGGCTACACCTTC	CASSLGRGVISIDGYTF
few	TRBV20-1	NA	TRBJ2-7	TGCAGTGCTAGAGATCCGGGGGGCTGGCACGAGCAGTACTTC	CSARDPGGWHEQYF
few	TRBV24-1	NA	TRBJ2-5	TGTGCCACCAGTGATTTTGGCACGGGATCGATGTACCAAGAGACCCAGTACTTC	CATSDFGTGSMYQETQYF
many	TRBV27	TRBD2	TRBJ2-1	TGTGCCAGCAGTTACGATTTTGGAACTAGCGGAGACAAGGGGTTCTTC	CASSYDFGTSGDKGFF
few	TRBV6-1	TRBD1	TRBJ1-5	TGTGCCAGCAGGGACAGGGGGCCGGGGAATCAGCCCCAGCATTTT	CASRDRGPGNQPQHF
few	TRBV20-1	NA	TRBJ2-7	TGCAGTGCTATATCCCCCGGGTCCTACGAGCAGTACTTC	CSAISPGSYEQYF
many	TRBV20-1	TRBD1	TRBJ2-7	TGCAGTGCTAGAGCCCAATGGACAGGGGTTCTGAACGAGCAGTACTTC	CSARAQWTGVLNEQYF
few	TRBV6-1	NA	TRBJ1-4	TGTGCCAGCAGTCACGGGCCCCCTAATGAAAAACTGTTTTTT	CASSHGPPNEKLFF
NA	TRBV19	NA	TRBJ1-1	TGTGCCAGTAGGAAGGCGGGCACTGAAGCTTTCTTT	CASRKAGTEAFF
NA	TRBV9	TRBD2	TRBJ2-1	TGTGCCAGCAGCGCTAGCGGGAGGGCCTATGAGCAGTTCTTC	CASSASGRAYEQFF
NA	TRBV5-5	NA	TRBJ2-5	TGTGCCAGCAGCTTCAGTTGGGGGCTAGGAGAGACCCAGTACTTC	CASSFSWGLGETQYF
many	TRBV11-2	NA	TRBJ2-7	TGTGCCAGCAGCTTCACCGTAGCGGAGCCCTCCTACGAGCAGTACTTC	CASSFTVAEPSYEQYF
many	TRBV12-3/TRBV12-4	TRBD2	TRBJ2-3	TGTGCCAGCAGAGCAACTAGCGGGAGCACAGATACGCAGTATTTT	CASRATSGSTDTQYF
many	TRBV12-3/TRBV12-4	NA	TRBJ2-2	TGTGTGATGTGTCAGGGGAACACCGGGGAGCTGTTTTTT	CVMCQGNTGELFF
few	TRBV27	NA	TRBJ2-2	TGTGCCAACAGTTATGGGGGGACCGGGGAGCTGTTTTTT	CANSYGGTGELFF
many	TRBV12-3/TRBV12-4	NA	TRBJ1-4	TGTGCCAGCACCCCAGATAATGAAAAACTGTTTTTT	CASTPDNEKLFF
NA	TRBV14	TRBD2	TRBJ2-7	TGTGCCAGCAGCCAAGCGACTAGCGGGAGGAAGCACGAGCAGTACTTC	CASSQATSGRKHEQYF
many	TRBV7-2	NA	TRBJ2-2	TGTGCCAGCAGGGAATCCTCCCAAGTGAACGGGGAGCTGTTTTTT	CASRESSQVNGELFF
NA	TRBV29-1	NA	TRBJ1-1	TGCAGCGCACAGGGTAGCTACATTGAAGCTTTCTTT	CSAQGSYIEAFF
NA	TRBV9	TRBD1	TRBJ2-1	TGTGCCAGCAGTAAAAGAGGGGACAGCTACGATTACAATGAGCAGTTCTTC	CASSKRGDSYDYNEQFF
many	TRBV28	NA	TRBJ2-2	TGTGCCAGCAGCCGACGCCCCCCCAGACAGGCTAACACCGGGGAGCTGTTTTTT	CASSRRPPRQANTGELFF
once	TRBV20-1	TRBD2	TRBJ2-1	TGCAGTGCGCCGGATAGCGGGAGGGCCTATGAGCAGTTCTTC	CSAPDSGRAYEQFF
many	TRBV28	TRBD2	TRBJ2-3	TGTGCCAGCAGTCCACCGACTAGCGGCTATACGCAGTATTTT	CASSPPTSGYTQYF
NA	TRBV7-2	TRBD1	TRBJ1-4	TGTGCCAGCAGCCCATACAGGGGGCCTAATGAAAAACTGTTTTTT	CASSPYRGPNEKLFF
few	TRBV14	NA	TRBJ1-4	TGTGCCAGCAGCCAGACACCTGACGGGGAAAAACTGTTTTTT	CASSQTPDGEKLFF
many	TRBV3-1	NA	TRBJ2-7	TGTGCCAGCAGCCGGCTGGCAGGGCCAACCTACGAGCAGTACTTC	CASSRLAGPTYEQYF
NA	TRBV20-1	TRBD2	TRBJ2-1	TGCAGTGAACAACTAGCGGGAGTTTACAATGAGCAGTTCTTC	CSEQLAGVYNEQFF
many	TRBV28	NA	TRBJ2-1	TGTGGCAGCTATTCCGTCCAGGGGGGAAGGGAGCAGTTCTTC	CGSYSVQGGREQFF
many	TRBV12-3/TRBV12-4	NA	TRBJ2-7	TGTGCCAGCAGTGTAACAGGGGGGGTCTACGAGCAGTACTTC	CASSVTGGVYEQYF
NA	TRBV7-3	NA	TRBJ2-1	TGTGCCAGCAGCGACACTTTAAACAATGAGCAGTTCTTC	CASSDTLNNEQFF
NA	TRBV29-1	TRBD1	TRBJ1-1	TGCAGCGTTCAACCTACAGGGGGGACTGAAGCTTTCTTT	CSVQPTGGTEAFF
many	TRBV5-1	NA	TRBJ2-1	TGCGCCAGCAGCCTACAGGTTAGCGACTCCCAAGGTAATGAGCAGTTCTTC	CASSLQVSDSQGNEQFF
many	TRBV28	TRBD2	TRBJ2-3	TGTGCCAGCAGTCGAAGAGCGGGAGTCACAGATACGCAGTATTTT	CASSRRAGVTDTQYF
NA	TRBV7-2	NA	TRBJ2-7	TGTGCCAGCAGCTTTCTGGCCGGGGATGGGCAGTACTTC	CASSFLAGDGQYF
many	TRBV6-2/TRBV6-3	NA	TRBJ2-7	TGTGCCAGCAGTCGGGGAGCGGCCTACGAGCAGTACTTC	CASSRGAAYEQYF
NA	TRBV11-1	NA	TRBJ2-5	TGTGCCAGCAGCTTCAATTCGTACCAAGAGACCCAGTACTTC	CASSFNSYQETQYF
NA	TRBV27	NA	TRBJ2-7	TGTGCCAGCAGGAACCGCCCGACGGACAGCTCCTACGAGCAGTACTTC	CASRNRPTDSSYEQYF
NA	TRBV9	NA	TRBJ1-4	TGTGCCAGCAGCGCGGGCACTGACAGCTACGAAAAACTGTTTTTT	CASSAGTDSYEKLFF
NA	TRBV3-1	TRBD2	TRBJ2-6	TGTGCCAGCAGCCAAGGGGGGGGAGCTGGGGCCAACGTCCTGACTTTC	CASSQGGGAGANVLTF